The rows below give T cell receptor beta chains drawn from one sample of a study of circulating and synovial CD4+ cells in juvenile arthritis. Libraries were prepared by immunoSEQ multiplex PCR; TCRdb keeps only in-frame clonotypes and omits some of them. Seen here are 30,000 to 35,000 clones, about 95% observed once, and the top ten hold approximately 0.19%. The specimen was CD4+ T cells from blood. These receptors were collected from a human donor with juvenile idiopathic arthritis. Both conserved end residues are part of each CDR3. A D gene is named only where the DNA matches it firmly. Not all rows give a size; the values are once, few, many and, for expanded clones, a class.

J gene,D gene,V gene,clone size,CDR3 protein,CDR3 DNA
TRBJ1-1,.,TRBV20-1,once,CSAPSPTEAFF,TGCAGTGCTCCTAGCCCCACTGAAGCTTTCTTT
TRBJ2-1,TRBD1,TRBV5-4,once,CASSHRGQAEQFF,TGTGCCAGCAGCCATAGGGGACAGGCTGAGCAGTTCTTC
TRBJ2-7,TRBD1,TRBV18,.,CASSPRTGGWDEQYF,TGTGCCAGCTCACCTCGGACAGGGGGCTGGGACGAGCAGTACTTC
TRBJ1-5,.,TRBV6-8,once,CASSVLQGREQPQHF,TGTGCCAGCAGTGTACTACAGGGAAGGGAACAGCCCCAGCATTTT
TRBJ1-2,TRBD1,TRBV7-9,.,CASSLGTGVYGYTF,TGTGCCAGCAGCTTAGGGACAGGGGTTTATGGCTACACCTTC
TRBJ2-7,.,TRBV6-1,.,CASSEAPQVLQQYF,TGTGCCAGCAGTGAAGCGCCCCAGGTTCTTCAGCAGTACTTC
TRBJ2-7,TRBD2,TRBV4-2,.,CASSQTSGMSYEQYF,TGTGCCAGCAGCCAGACTAGCGGGATGTCCTACGAGCAGTACTTC
TRBJ1-5,.,TRBV28,.,CASSQGLPNQPQHF,TGTGCCAGCAGTCAGGGGCTCCCGAATCAGCCCCAGCATTTT
TRBJ1-5,.,TRBV7-2,.,CASSLMGGGSNQPQHF,TGTGCCAGCAGCTTGATGGGGGGGGGTAGCAATCAGCCCCAGCATTTT
TRBJ2-5,.,TRBV27,.,CASSPLVGVGDETQYF,TGTGCCAGCAGTCCCCTGGTCGGGGTGGGAGACGAGACCCAGTACTTC
TRBJ2-1,TRBD1,TRBV4-1,.,CASSRQGARYDEQFF,TGCGCCAGCAGCCGACAGGGGGCGCGATATGATGAGCAGTTCTTC
TRBJ2-3,.,TRBV19,.,CASSIIARGSDTQYF,TGTGCCAGTAGTATAATAGCAAGGGGATCGGATACGCAGTATTTT
TRBJ2-5,.,TRBV7-2,.,CASSSPSKRKETQYF,TGTGCCAGCAGCTCCCCCTCGAAGCGGAAAGAGACCCAGTACTTC
TRBJ1-4,TRBD1,TRBV25-1,.,CASSLTGGETLNEKLFF,TGTGCCAGCAGCTTGACAGGGGGCGAGACCCTTAATGAAAAACTGTTTTTT
TRBJ1-2,.,TRBV21-1,.,CASSKSLRQGHGYTF,TGTGCCAGCAGCAAATCCCTTCGGCAGGGGCATGGCTACACCTTC
TRBJ2-3,.,TRBV6-1,.,CATAWTGTDTQYF,TGTGCCACCGCCTGGACAGGCACAGATACGCAGTATTTT
TRBJ1-1,TRBD1,TRBV30,.,CAWSGQGQNTEAFF,TGTGCCTGGTCGGGACAGGGACAGAACACTGAAGCTTTCTTT